The 29 T cell receptor beta chains reported below all come from one sample, sequenced in a study of response to subunit inactivated influenza vaccine. MiXCR, applied by TCRdb to the RT-PCR reads, yields one record per CDR3 protein. Of some 800,000 distinct CDR3 sequences in the sample, around 20% were seen once. Sequenced material: PBMCs from blood, taken around 5 days after vaccination. Source of these receptors: a man aged 50-60 years who received an inactivated influenza vaccine.

This clonotype was seen a few times. This rearrangement joins TRBV28 to TRBJ2-5; D may correspond to TRBD1 or TRBD2 (6 bases each). The V end was cut by 2 bases, the J end by 4 bases, with 11 bases between. This CDR3 contains 14 residues. Germline CDR1 reads MDHEN; CDR2 reads SYDVKM. CDR3 coding DNA: TGTGCCAGCAGTTTACCGGGGGCAGGAGAGACCCAGTACTTC. The encoded protein is CASSLPGAGETQYF. The full variable domain, with the rest looked up from reference TRBV28 and TRBJ2-5, is DVKVTQSSRYLVKRTGEKVFLECVQDMDHENMFWYRQDPGLGLRLIYFSYDVKMKEKGDIPEGYSVSREKKERFSLILESASTNQTSMYLCASSLPGAGETQYFGPGTRLLVL.

This clonotype was recorded a few times. V gene TRBV24-1 combines with J gene TRBJ2-2; D remains ambiguous. Germline lookup yields CDR1 KGHDR and CDR2 SFDVKD. The CDR3 is 15 amino acids. The ends were cut back, 0 bases at V and 6 bases at J, with 10 bases in the middle. The CDR3: CATSDLREESGELFF. Written as DNA, the CDR3 is TGTGCCACCAGTGATTTGCGCGAGGAATCCGGGGAGCTGTTTTTT.

This clonotype was detected only a few times. The V and J genes are TRBV7-2 and TRBJ2-3; weak D call: TRBD1 (6 bases). V lost 5 bases to trimming and J lost 1 base, with 10 bases between them. Germline lookup yields CDR1 SGHTA and CDR2 FQGNSA. The CDR3 length is 14 residues. The CDR3 is CASSAWGRTDTQYF. CDR3 nucleotide sequence: TGTGCCAGCAGCGCGTGGGGGCGCACAGATACGCAGTATTTT.

The rearrangement uses TRBV12-3 or TRBV12-4 and TRBJ2-1; TRBD1 agrees at 8 bases. Trimming took 5 bases from V and 4 from J; bases not matched to a gene: 7. The CDR3 is 15 amino acids. The CDR3 coding sequence is TGTGCCAGCAGTGCCACAGGGGGACCGTACAATGAGCAGTTCTTC. Translating gives CASSATGGPYNEQFF.

The sample holds a few counts of this clonotype. The chain couples TRBV12-3 or TRBV12-4 to TRBJ2-7; 7 nucleotides match TRBD1. V dropped 3 bases and J dropped 3; count of bases not matched to a gene: 8. This CDR3 is built from 15 residues. Here the CDR3 DNA reads TGTGCCAGCAGTTTTAAACAGGGGATATTCTACGAGCAGTACTTC. It encodes CASSFKQGIFYEQYF.

V gene TRBV5-8 combines with J gene TRBJ1-6; D unresolved. V dropped 4 bases and J dropped 9 bases, with 11 bases sitting between them. The CDR3 length is 13 residues. Germline values: CDR1 SGHTS, CDR2 YDEGEE. The CDR3 loop is CASSTRTSSPLHF. In nucleotides, the CDR3 is TGTGCCAGCAGCACTAGGACTAGTTCACCCCTCCACTTT.

Note on this clonotype: This could be a read error, since a much larger clone is one nucleotide away. The CDR3 nucleotides are TGTGCCAGCAGTACGGGACAGGGGGTCCCCCCCCTCCAGTTT. Translation: CASSTGQGVPPLQF. The V gene is TRBV6-1, the J gene TRBJ1-6, with 11 bases identical to TRBD1. Germline V gene sequence: CDR1 MNHNS, CDR2 SASEGT. This CDR3 is built from 14 residues.

The gene calls are TRBV20-1 and TRBJ2-7; TRBD2 is a possible D gene (6 bases). The CDR3 contains 13 residues. Germline V gene data show CDR1 as DFQATT and CDR2 as SNEGSKA (reference sequence). With 6 bases removed from V and 0 bases from J, the gap between germline ends came to 12 bases. CDR3 nucleotide sequence: TGCAGTGCCATCGGGGGAGGCTCCTACGAGCAGTACTTC. It yields the protein CSAIGGGSYEQYF.

The rearrangement links TRBV7-2 to TRBJ1-2; 8 bases map to TRBD1. CDR3 length: 14 amino acids. The junction had 11 bases not matched to a gene; V was cut back by 6 bases and J by 8 bases. The germline V gene has CDR1 SGHTA and CDR2 FQGNSA. The CDR3: CASSFGLRGRGYTF. For the CDR3, the DNA is TGTGCCAGCAGTTTCGGCCTCAGGGGGCGAGGCTACACCTTC.

This chain connects TRBV29-1 to TRBJ2-1, with 12 nucleotides matching TRBD2. CDR3 size: 15 residues. After removal of 6 bases from V and 4 bases from J, the junction contained 7 bases not matched to a gene. Per the germline V gene, CDR1 is SQVTM and CDR2 is ANQGSEA. This CDR3 reads CSVSGTSGQYNEQFF. The CDR3 DNA follows: TGCAGCGTCTCCGGGACTAGCGGGCAATACAATGAGCAGTTCTTC.

This chain connects TRBV7-2 to TRBJ2-2; no clear D gene. V lost 3 bases to trimming and J lost 8 bases, with 10 bases between them. The CDR3 consists of 13 residues. Looked up from germline, CDR1 is SGHTA and CDR2 is FQGNSA. CDR3 residues: CASSFYGQGELFF. For the CDR3, the DNA is TGTGCCAGCAGCTTCTACGGGCAAGGGGAGCTGTTTTTT. The full variable domain, with the rest looked up from reference TRBV7-2 and TRBJ2-2, is GAGVSQSPSNKVTEKGKDVELRCDPISGHTALYWYRQSLGQGLEFLIYFQGNSAPDKSGLPSDRFSAERTGGSVSTLTIQRTQQEDSAVYLCASSFYGQGELFFGEGSRLTVL.

The V call is TRBV5-1, the J call TRBJ1-1, with a tentative D call TRBD1 (5 bases). Between the trimmed V and J ends, which lost 0 bases and 0 bases, there was a span of 15 bases. The germline V gene encodes CDR1 SGHRS and CDR2 YFSETQ. The CDR3 is 17 amino acids. The CDR3 coding sequence is TGCGCCAGCAGCTTGGTTCAGGGCGGCCGCATGAACACTGAAGCTTTCTTT. Encoded protein: CASSLVQGGRMNTEAFF.

This clonotype was observed a handful of times. The rearrangement joins TRBV5-6 to TRBJ2-7, with D maybe TRBD2 (5 bases). Trimming removed 2 bases from V and 2 bases from J, with 11 bases in between. The CDR3 is 14 residues long. Germline values: CDR1 SGHDT, CDR2 YYEEEE. The CDR3 nucleotides are TGTGCCAGCAGCTTAGGGAGCAGAACCTACGAGCAGTACTTC. Translation: CASSLGSRTYEQYF.

The chain recombines TRBV4-3 with TRBJ2-7, with TRBD1 matching 7 bases. The J segment lost 3 bases and the V segment lost 2 bases, leaving 4 bases of the junction unmatched. Per the germline V gene, CDR1 is LGHNA and CDR2 is YSLEER. The CDR3 covers 14 residues. The CDR3 here is CASSQQTGDYEQYF. The DNA of the CDR3 is TGCGCCAGCAGCCAACAAACAGGGGACTACGAGCAGTACTTC.

This clonotype has only a few counts. V and J are TRBV20-1 and TRBJ2-3; 12 bases align to TRBD2. Germline CDR1 reads DFQATT; CDR2 reads SNEGSKA (reference sequence). The CDR3 consists of 16 residues. The ends lost 6 bases at V and 0 bases at J; junction bases unmatched: 7. CDR3: CSAPSLAGGSTDTQYF. The CDR3, as DNA: TGCAGTGCCCCCTCTCTAGCGGGGGGGAGCACAGATACGCAGTATTTT.

The chain recombines TRBV5-1 with TRBJ2-3; 10 bases fit TRBD2. V gave up 3 bases and J gave up 2 bases; unmatched junction bases: 3. CDR3 length: 15 amino acids. Per germline, CDR1 SGHRS and CDR2 YFSETQ. This chain's CDR3 is CASSSGLANTDTQYF. The CDR3, as DNA: TGCGCCAGCAGCTCGGGACTAGCGAACACAGATACGCAGTATTTT.

The V gene is TRBV20-1, the J gene TRBJ2-3; 10 bases are shared with TRBD2. This CDR3 has 16 residues. Trimming at V came to 5 bases and at J to 8 bases, leaving 16 bases not matched to a gene. Per the germline V gene, CDR1 is DFQATT and CDR2 is SNEGSKA (reference sequence). The CDR3 here is CSAPSLAGVLVGTQYF. CDR3 sequence (DNA): TGCAGTGCTCCCTCTCTAGCGGGAGTTTTGGTCGGTACGCAGTATTTT.

The chain employs TRBV7-7 and TRBJ2-1; a possible D gene is TRBD2 (5 bases). With 1 base removed from V and 8 bases from J, the gap between germline ends came to 12 bases. The CDR3 length is 14 residues. CDR1 SSHAT and CDR2 FNYEAQ come from the germline V gene (reference sequence). The chain's CDR3 is CASSLELREDEQFF. In nucleotides, the CDR3 is TGTGCCAGCAGCTTAGAACTGAGGGAAGATGAGCAGTTCTTC.

The chain uses TRBV29-1 and TRBJ2-4; a possible D gene is TRBD2 (6 bases). The length of the CDR3 is 13 residues. The V gene's germline CDR1 is SQVTM and CDR2 ANQGSEA. The V and J ends lost 1 base and 7 bases respectively, with 11 bases between them. The CDR3 DNA reads TGCAGCGTTGAAGGCGGCGGGGACAACATTCAGTACTTC. This encodes CSVEGGGDNIQYF.

The chain recombines TRBV29-1 with TRBJ2-4; D gene unclear. Germline CDR1 and CDR2: SQVTM and ANQGSEA. This CDR3 has 12 amino acids. The V gene lost 2 bases and the J gene lost 0 bases, with 2 bases spanning the gap. The CDR3 DNA follows: TGCAGCGTTGAATCAGCCAAAAACATTCAGTACTTC. Translation: CSVESAKNIQYF.

The chain carries TRBV6-1 and TRBJ1-2, with D hard to call. The CDR3 extends over 16 amino acids. V lost 10 bases and J 2 bases, leaving 23 bases between the germline ends. Germline V gene data show CDR1 as MNHNS and CDR2 as SASEGT. The DNA of the CDR3 is TGTGCCACGAAACAACGCCGTGAACTTGCCAACTATGGCTACACCTTC. Protein sequence: CATKQRRELANYGYTF.

V usage is TRBV5-1 and J usage is TRBJ2-5; D remains ambiguous. Per germline, CDR1 SGHRS and CDR2 YFSETQ. Trimming took off 1 base at V and 5 bases at J, with 9 bases between the two ends. The CDR3 sequence is 13 residues long. The CDR3 DNA is TGCGCCAGCAGCTTGCCAGGAGAGGAGACCCAGTACTTC. It is translated as CASSLPGEETQYF.

This clonotype has just a few counts. V and J are TRBV9 and TRBJ1-1; D remains unclear. The V gene's germline CDR1 is SGDLS and CDR2 YYNGEE. V shed 3 bases and J shed 1 base, with 7 bases lying between them. This CDR3 contains 13 residues. The DNA for the CDR3 is TGTGCCAGCAGCGCACACGCGAACACTGAAGCTTTCTTT. Translation gives CASSAHANTEAFF.

The chain recombines TRBV7-6 with TRBJ2-2, with D possibly matching TRBD2 (6 bases). V was pared by 4 bases and J by 3 bases, with 15 bases between. The CDR3 has 16 residues. Per germline, CDR1 SGHVS and CDR2 FNYEAQ. CDR3 residues: CASSSPGLADTGELFF. The CDR3 region has the DNA TGTGCCAGCAGCTCCCCGGGACTGGCGGACACCGGGGAGCTGTTTTTT.

This clonotype was found a few times. The CDR3 here is CASSLGTYHLETQYF. The CDR3 bases are TGTGCCAGCAGCTTAGGAACCTACCACTTAGAGACCCAGTACTTC. The chain uses TRBV7-8 and TRBJ2-5; D unresolved. CDR3 length equals 15 residues. In germline, CDR1 is SGHVS, CDR2 FQNEAQ. Between the trimmed V and J ends, which lost 1 base and 4 bases, there was a span of 13 bases.

This clonotype was counted between two and nine times. In DNA form, the CDR3 reads TGCGCCAGCAGTTCCTATTCAGCAGGGCAGAACACTGAAGCTTTCTTT. This encodes CASSSYSAGQNTEAFF. The chain couples TRBV5-1 to TRBJ1-1, with D maybe TRBD1 (5 bases). Trimming removed 5 bases at V and 1 base at J, with 18 bases between. CDR1 and CDR2 (germline): SGHRS, YFSETQ. This CDR3 is built from 16 residues.

This clonotype was seen a few times. DNA of the CDR3: TGCGCCAGCAGCTTGGCCGGAGTGAAGGGATCACCCCTCCACTTT. Its protein is CASSLAGVKGSPLHF. V is TRBV5-1 and J is TRBJ1-6; D is undetermined. This CDR3 has 15 residues. V lost 0 bases and J 10 bases, leaving 14 bases between the germline ends. Germline V gene data show CDR1 as SGHRS and CDR2 as YFSETQ.

A few counts support this clonotype. This rearrangement joins TRBV28 to TRBJ2-3; 7 nucleotides align to TRBD1. The V gene end was trimmed by 3 bases and the J gene end by 4 bases; junction bases not matched to a gene: 4. Germline V CDR1 and CDR2: MDHEN, SYDVKM. This CDR3 is 14 amino acids long. This CDR3 reads CASSFWQGADTQYF. CDR3 DNA: TGTGCCAGCAGTTTCTGGCAGGGGGCAGATACGCAGTATTTT.

The chain uses TRBV28 and TRBJ2-2; weak D call: TRBD1 (6 bases). Between the trimmed V and J ends, which lost 6 bases and 3 bases, there was a span of 17 bases. CDR1 is MDHEN, CDR2 SYDVKM, per germline. The CDR3 has 16 residues. CDR3 sequence reads: CASRADRTVHTGELFF. DNA for the CDR3: TGTGCCAGCAGGGCAGATCGGACAGTCCACACCGGGGAGCTGTTTTTT. The entire variable domain, with the rest obtained from reference TRBV28 and TRBJ2-2, is as follows: DVKVTQSSRYLVKRTGEKVFLECVQDMDHENMFWYRQDPGLGLRLIYFSYDVKMKEKGDIPEGYSVSREKKERFSLILESASTNQTSMYLCASRADRTVHTGELFFGEGSRLTVL.